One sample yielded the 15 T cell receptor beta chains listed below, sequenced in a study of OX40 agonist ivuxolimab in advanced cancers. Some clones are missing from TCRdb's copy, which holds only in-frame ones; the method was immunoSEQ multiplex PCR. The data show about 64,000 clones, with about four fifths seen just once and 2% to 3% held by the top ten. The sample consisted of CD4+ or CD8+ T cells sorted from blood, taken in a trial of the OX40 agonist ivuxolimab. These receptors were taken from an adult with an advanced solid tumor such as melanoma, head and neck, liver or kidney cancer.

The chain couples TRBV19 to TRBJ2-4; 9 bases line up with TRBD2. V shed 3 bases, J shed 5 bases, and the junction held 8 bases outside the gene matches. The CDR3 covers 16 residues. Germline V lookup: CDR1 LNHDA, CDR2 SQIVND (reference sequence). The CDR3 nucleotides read TGTGCCAGTAGTATGGGTAGCGGGGGTTCCGAAAACATTCAGTACTTC. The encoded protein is CASSMGSGGSENIQYF. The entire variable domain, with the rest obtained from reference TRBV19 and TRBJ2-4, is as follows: DGGITQSPKYLFRKEGQNVTLSCEQNLNHDAMYWYRQDPGQGLRLIYYSQIVNDFQKGDIAEGYSVSREKKESFPLTVTSAQKNPTAFYLCASSMGSGGSENIQYFGAGTRLSVL.

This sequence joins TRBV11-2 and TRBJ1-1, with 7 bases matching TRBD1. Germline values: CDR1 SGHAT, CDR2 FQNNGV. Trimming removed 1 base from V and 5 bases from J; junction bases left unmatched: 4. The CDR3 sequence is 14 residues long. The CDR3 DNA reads TGTGCCAGCAGCTTAGCAGGGGGTTATACTGAAGCTTTCTTT. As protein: CASSLAGGYTEAFF.

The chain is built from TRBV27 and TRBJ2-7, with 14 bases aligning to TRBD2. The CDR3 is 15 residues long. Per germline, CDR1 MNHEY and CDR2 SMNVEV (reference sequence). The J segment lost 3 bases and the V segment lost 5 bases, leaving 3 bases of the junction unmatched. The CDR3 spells CASSRLAGGIYEQYF. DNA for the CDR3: TGTGCCAGCAGTCGACTAGCGGGGGGGATCTACGAGCAGTACTTC.

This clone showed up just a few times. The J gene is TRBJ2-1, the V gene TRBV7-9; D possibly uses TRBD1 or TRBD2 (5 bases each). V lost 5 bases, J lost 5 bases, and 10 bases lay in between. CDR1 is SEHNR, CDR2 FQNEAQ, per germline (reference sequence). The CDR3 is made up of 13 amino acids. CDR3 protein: CASSPGTHNEQFF. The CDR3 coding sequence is TGTGCCAGCAGCCCCGGGACCCACAATGAGCAGTTCTTC.

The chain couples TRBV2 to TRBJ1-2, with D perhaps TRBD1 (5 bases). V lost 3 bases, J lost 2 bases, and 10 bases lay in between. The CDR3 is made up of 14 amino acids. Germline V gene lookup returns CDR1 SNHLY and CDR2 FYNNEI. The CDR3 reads CASSDRGSNYGYTF. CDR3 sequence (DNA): TGTGCCAGCAGTGACCGGGGGTCCAACTATGGCTACACCTTC.

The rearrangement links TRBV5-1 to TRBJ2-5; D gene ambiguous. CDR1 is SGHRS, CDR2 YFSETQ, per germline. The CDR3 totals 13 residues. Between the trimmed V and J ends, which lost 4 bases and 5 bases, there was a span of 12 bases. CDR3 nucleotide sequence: TGCGCCAGCAGCGAGTTTCCGGATGAGACCCAGTACTTC. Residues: CASSEFPDETQYF.

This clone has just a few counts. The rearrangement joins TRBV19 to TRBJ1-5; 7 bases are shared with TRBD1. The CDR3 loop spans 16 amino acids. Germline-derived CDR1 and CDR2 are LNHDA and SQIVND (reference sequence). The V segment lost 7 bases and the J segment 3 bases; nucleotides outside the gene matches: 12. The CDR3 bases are TGTGCCAGTAAGCCCCGGGGAGGGGGCGACAATCAGCCCCAGCATTTT. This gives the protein CASKPRGGGDNQPQHF. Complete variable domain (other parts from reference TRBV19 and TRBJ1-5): DGGITQSPKYLFRKEGQNVTLSCEQNLNHDAMYWYRQDPGQGLRLIYYSQIVNDFQKGDIAEGYSVSREKKESFPLTVTSAQKNPTAFYLCASKPRGGGDNQPQHFGDGTRLSIL.

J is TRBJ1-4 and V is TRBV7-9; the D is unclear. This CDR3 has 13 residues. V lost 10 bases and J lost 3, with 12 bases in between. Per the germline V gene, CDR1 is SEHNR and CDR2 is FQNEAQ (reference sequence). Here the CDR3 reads CATRRGANEKLFF. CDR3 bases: TGTGCCACCCGTCGAGGAGCTAATGAAAAACTGTTTTTT. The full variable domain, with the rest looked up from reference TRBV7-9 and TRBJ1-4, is DTGVSQNPRHKITKRGQNVTFRCDPISEHNRLYWYRQTLGQGPEFLTYFQNEAQLEKSRLLSDRFSAERPKGSFSTLEIQRTEQGDSAMYLCATRRGANEKLFFGSGTQLSVL.

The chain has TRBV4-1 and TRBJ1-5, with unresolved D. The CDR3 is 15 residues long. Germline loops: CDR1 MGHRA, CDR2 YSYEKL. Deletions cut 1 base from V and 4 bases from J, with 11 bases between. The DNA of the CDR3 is TGCGCCAGCAGCCAAGCGACATGGTCTAATCAGCCCCAGCATTTT. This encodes CASSQATWSNQPQHF.

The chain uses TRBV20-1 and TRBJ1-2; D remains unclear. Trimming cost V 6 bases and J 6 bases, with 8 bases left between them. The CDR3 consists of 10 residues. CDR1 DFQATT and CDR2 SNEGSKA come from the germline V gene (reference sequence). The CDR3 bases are TGCAGTGCCCTTACCGATGGCTACACCTTC. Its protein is CSALTDGYTF.

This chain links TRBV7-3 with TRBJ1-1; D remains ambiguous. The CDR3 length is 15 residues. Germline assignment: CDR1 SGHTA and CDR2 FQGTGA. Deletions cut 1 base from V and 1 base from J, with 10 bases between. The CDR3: CASSLNPLRNTEAFF. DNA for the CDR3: TGTGCCAGCAGCTTAAACCCCCTTCGGAACACTGAAGCTTTCTTT.

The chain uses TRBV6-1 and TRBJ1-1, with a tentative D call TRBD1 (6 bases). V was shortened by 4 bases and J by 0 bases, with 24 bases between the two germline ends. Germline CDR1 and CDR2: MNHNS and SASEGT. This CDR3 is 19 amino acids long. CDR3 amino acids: CASSGGAYTDPPLNTEAFF. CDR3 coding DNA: TGTGCCAGCAGTGGGGGGGCTTATACCGACCCCCCATTGAACACTGAAGCTTTCTTT.

This CDR3 is CASSQERLAGAHTQYF. The CDR3 bases are TGTGCCAGCAGCCAAGAGCGGCTAGCGGGAGCCCACACGCAGTATTTT. The gene calls are TRBV4-2 and TRBJ2-3; 10 bases align to TRBD2. The V gene's germline CDR1 is LGHNA and CDR2 YNFKEQ. This CDR3 is built from 16 residues. V lost 0 bases to trimming and J lost 9 bases; unmatched junction nucleotides: 9.

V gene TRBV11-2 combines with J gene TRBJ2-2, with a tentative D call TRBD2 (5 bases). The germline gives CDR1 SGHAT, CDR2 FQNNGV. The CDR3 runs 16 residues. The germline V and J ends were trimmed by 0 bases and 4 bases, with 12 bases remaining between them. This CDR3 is CASSLDLLGSTGELFF. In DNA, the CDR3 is TGTGCCAGCAGCTTAGATCTTCTAGGGAGCACCGGGGAGCTGTTTTTT.

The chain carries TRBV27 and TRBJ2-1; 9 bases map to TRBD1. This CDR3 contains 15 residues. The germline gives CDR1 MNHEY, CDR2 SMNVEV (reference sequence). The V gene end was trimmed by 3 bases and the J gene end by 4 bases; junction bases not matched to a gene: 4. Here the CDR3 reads CASSLPGQGYNEQFF. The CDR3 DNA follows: TGTGCCAGCAGTTTGCCCGGACAGGGGTACAATGAGCAGTTCTTC.